This T cell receptor beta chain was sequenced in a study of human T cells and chemical hapten exposure. The time point denotes: patch test 2, 6 weeks after DPC sensitization. Treatment here: therapeutic diphenylcyclopropenone sensitization with weekly scalp DPC. The CDR3 is made up of 13 amino acids. Germline V gene lookup returns CDR1 SGHTA and CDR2 FQGTGA. V shed 5 bases and J shed 9 bases, with 14 bases lying between them. TCRdb ran MiXCR on the RACE reads and lists one entry per CDR3 protein. Of roughly 120,000 distinct CDR3 sequences listed, 9.2% are singletons. This chain links TRBV7-3 with TRBJ2-1; the D gene is possibly TRBD2 (5 bases). The sequencing here drew on whole blood, taken in connection with sensitization to the hapten diphenylcyclopropenone (DPC). The receptor was derived from a woman aged 40-49 years with alopecia areata. Some clones in this sample may be carry-over from other donors' samples. The DNA of the CDR3 is TGTGCCAGCAGCCAGGAGGTTTTTGGTGAGCAGTTCTTC. It specifies CASSQEVFGEQFF.